The clone carrying this T cell receptor beta chain was seen a handful of times. Its target is unknown. Each sample used at least 6 million PBMCs. The second PCR ran about 6 to 11 cycles with a sample-barcoded 5' primer and J-beta primers. TCRdb redid the calling of the 5' RACE reads with MiXCR, one entry per CDR3 protein. The sample consists of roughly 800,000 distinct CDR3 sequences, less than 70% of them appearing once. Germline V gene sequence: CDR1 SQVTM, CDR2 ANQGSEA. Trimming shortened V by 6 bases and J by 7 bases, and 10 bases separated the two germline ends. The CDR3 has 11 amino acids. The entry originates in a study of blood T cells in healthy people across ages. Study-level findings and limits: Among T cells, TCR beta diversity per million cells dropped roughly linearly as age rose. Possibly, changes in expanded clonotypes were confounded because donor CMV status was unknown. Those diversity estimates obtained from one million T cells were thought to be underestimates.

The TCR was taken from an elderly man in good health. The V gene is TRBV29-1, the J gene TRBJ2-1; no clear D gene. Sequencing used blood. CDR3 sequence reads: CSVEVINEQFF. Written as DNA, the CDR3 is TGCAGCGTCGAGGTCATAAATGAGCAGTTCTTC.